One sample yielded the 9 T cell receptor beta chains listed below, sequenced in a study of blood T cell repertoires in COVID-19. Clones were read by immunoSEQ multiplex PCR, and TCRdb kept only the in-frame ones, dropping some. The sample carries about 210,000 clones, just over 85% recorded once. The specimen sequenced was peripheral blood. These receptors all come from a man aged 18 to 30 with active or convalescent COVID-19.

The chain uses TRBV6-4 and TRBJ1-1; D is unresolved. V lost 0 bases to trimming and J lost 10 bases, with 9 bases between them. Germline CDR1 MRHNA, CDR2 SNTAGT. The CDR3 length is 12 residues. CDR3 residues: CASSDSEGVAFF. In nucleotides, the CDR3 is TGTGCCAGCAGTGACTCTGAGGGCGTAGCTTTCTTT.

This clone was recorded a few times. The same CDR3 also results from other DNA sequences found in this sample. V usage is TRBV30 and J usage is TRBJ2-5; 10 bases line up with TRBD2. The CDR3 is 16 amino acids. CDR1 is GTSNPN, CDR2 SVGIG, per germline (reference sequence). With 3 bases clipped from V and 5 bases from J, the junction kept 12 bases outside the gene matches. The CDR3 loop is CAWSGLAGGLLETQYF. CDR3 nucleotide sequence: TGTGCCTGGAGCGGTTTAGCGGGAGGCCTTTTGGAGACCCAGTACTTC.

The chain uses TRBV7-2 and TRBJ2-7, with D unresolved. The germline V gene has CDR1 SGHTA and CDR2 FQGNSA. Between the trimmed V and J ends, which lost 3 bases and 0 bases, there was a span of 6 bases. This CDR3 has 13 amino acids. The CDR3: CASSFLSSYEQYF. Here the CDR3 DNA reads TGTGCCAGCAGCTTTCTGAGCTCCTACGAGCAGTACTTC.

The CDR3, as DNA: TGTGCCAGCAGTTTAAGCGCCAGAGACCTCTATGGCTACACCTTC. This codes for CASSLSARDLYGYTF. This rearrangement joins TRBV28 to TRBJ1-2; D is ambiguous. Trimming stripped 2 bases from V and 4 bases from J, with 14 bases between. Germline assignment: CDR1 MDHEN and CDR2 SYDVKM. The CDR3 length is 15 residues.

CDR3 DNA sequence: TGTGCCTGGACCAAAAACCGCGGACAGCTTCAATCCCTCCACTTT. Residues: CAWTKNRGQLQSLHF. The gene calls are TRBV30 and TRBJ1-6; D possibly corresponds to TRBD1 (6 bases). The germline CDR1 and CDR2 sequences are GTSNPN and SVGIG (reference sequence). This CDR3 comprises 15 residues. Deletions cut 4 bases from V and 14 bases from J, with 24 bases between. The whole variable domain, remainder taken from reference TRBV30 and TRBJ1-6, is SQTIHQWPATLVQPVGSPLSLECTVEGTSNPNLYWYRQAAGRGLQLLFYSVGIGQISSEVPQNLSASRPQDRQFILSSKKLLLSDSGFYLCAWTKNRGQLQSLHFGNGTRLTVT.

The chain joins TRBV28 to TRBJ2-2; TRBD2 agrees at 8 bases. With 10 bases clipped from V and 0 bases from J, the junction kept 7 bases outside the gene matches. In germline, CDR1 is MDHEN, CDR2 SYDVKM. The CDR3 totals 15 residues. The DNA of the CDR3 is TGTGCCACCTGGAGGGGACTAGCGAACACCGGGGAGCTGTTTTTT. Encoded protein: CATWRGLANTGELFF.

The V gene is TRBV4-3, the J gene TRBJ2-5; TRBD2 aligns across 10 bases. V lost 3 bases and J lost 0; bases outside the gene matches: 10. This CDR3 has 18 amino acids. Germline values: CDR1 LGHNA, CDR2 YSLEER. In nucleotides, the CDR3 is TGCGCCAGCAGCCAGTCCCGAGCGGGAGGGCCGTACCAAGAGACCCAGTACTTC. Its translation is CASSQSRAGGPYQETQYF.

V is TRBV10-3 and J is TRBJ2-7; 7 bases line up with TRBD1. After removal of 6 bases from V and 2 bases from J, the junction contained 7 bases not matched to a gene. Germline V gene data show CDR1 as ENHRY and CDR2 as SYGVKD. The CDR3 consists of 14 residues. The CDR3 is CAISPGQIAYEQYF. DNA for the CDR3: TGTGCCATCAGCCCGGGACAGATAGCCTACGAGCAGTACTTC.

V usage is TRBV15 and J usage is TRBJ1-2; 7 bases match TRBD1. CDR1 and CDR2 from the germline V gene are LNHNV and YYDKDF (reference sequence). The CDR3 spans 15 residues. V gave up 1 base and J gave up 5 bases; unmatched junction bases: 7. CDR3 nucleotide sequence: TGTGCCACCAGCAGAGCCGGACAGGCTGGGTATGGCTACACCTTC. It specifies CATSRAGQAGYGYTF. The full variable domain, in which reference TRBV15 and TRBJ1-2 provide the parts outside the CDR3, is DAMVIQNPRYQVTQFGKPVTLSCSQTLNHNVMYWYQQKSSQAPKLLFHYYDKDFNNEADTPDNFQSRRPNTSFCFLDIRSPGLGDTAMYLCATSRAGQAGYGYTFGSGTRLTVV.